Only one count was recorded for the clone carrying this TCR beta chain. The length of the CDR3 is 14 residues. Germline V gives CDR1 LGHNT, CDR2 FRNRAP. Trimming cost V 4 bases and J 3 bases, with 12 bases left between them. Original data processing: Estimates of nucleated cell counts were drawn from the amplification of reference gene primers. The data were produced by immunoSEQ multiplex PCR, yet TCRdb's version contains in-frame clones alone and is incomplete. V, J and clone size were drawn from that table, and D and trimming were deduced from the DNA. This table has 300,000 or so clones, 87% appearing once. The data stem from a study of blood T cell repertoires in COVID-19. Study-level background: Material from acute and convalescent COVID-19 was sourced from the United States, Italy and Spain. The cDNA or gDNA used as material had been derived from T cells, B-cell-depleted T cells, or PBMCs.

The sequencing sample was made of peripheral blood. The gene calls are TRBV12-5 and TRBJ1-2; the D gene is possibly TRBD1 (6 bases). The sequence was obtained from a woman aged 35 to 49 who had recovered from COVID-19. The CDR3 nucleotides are TGTGCTAGTGGTTCGACAGGTCGTTACTATGGCTACACCTTC. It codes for CASGSTGRYYGYTF.